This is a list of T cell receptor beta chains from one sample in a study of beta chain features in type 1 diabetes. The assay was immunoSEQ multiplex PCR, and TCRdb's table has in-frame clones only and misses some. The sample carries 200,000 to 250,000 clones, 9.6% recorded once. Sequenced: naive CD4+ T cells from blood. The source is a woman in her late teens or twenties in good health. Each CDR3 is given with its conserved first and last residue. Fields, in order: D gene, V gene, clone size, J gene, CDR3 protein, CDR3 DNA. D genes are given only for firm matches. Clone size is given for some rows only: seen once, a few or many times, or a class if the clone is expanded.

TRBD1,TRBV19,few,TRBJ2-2,CASTRDRNTGELFF,TGTGCCAGTACCAGGGACAGGAACACCGGGGAGCTGTTTTTT
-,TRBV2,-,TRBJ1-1,CASSQEANTEAFF,TGTGCCAGCAGTCAGGAGGCGAACACTGAAGCTTTCTTT
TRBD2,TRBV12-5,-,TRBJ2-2,CASGSGTINTGELFF,TGTGCTAGTGGTTCAGGGACTATCAACACCGGGGAGCTGTTTTTT
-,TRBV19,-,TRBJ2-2,CASRRGSGNTGELFF,TGTGCCAGTAGAAGGGGTAGCGGGAACACCGGGGAGCTGTTTTTT
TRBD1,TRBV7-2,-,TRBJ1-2,CASSAQTGNHGYTF,TGTGCCAGCAGCGCGCAGACAGGGAATCATGGCTACACCTTC
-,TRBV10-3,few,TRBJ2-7,CAISSGGTPDEQYF,TGTGCCATCAGTTCCGGCGGCACCCCCGACGAGCAGTACTTC
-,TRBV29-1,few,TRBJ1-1,CSVGDTGQLNTEAFF,TGCAGCGTCGGGGACACGGGGCAATTGAACACTGAAGCTTTCTTT
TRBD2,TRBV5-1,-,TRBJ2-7,CASSLSVAGTYEQYF,TGCGCCAGCAGCTTGTCGGTAGCGGGGACCTACGAGCAGTACTTC
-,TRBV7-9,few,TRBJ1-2,CASTPALGGNYGYTF,TGTGCCAGCACCCCTGCGCTGGGGGGGAACTATGGCTACACCTTC
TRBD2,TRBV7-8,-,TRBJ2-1,CASSRGTSYNEQFF,TGTGCCAGCAGCCGGGGGACTAGTTACAATGAGCAGTTCTTC
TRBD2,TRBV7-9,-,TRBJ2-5,CASTKNSTWVAGLSQYF,TGTGCCAGCACCAAAAACTCCACCTGGGTAGCGGGATTATCTCAGTACTTC
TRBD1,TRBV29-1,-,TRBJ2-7,CSVRTGKGYEQYF,TGCAGCGTCCGGACAGGGAAGGGCTACGAGCAGTACTTC
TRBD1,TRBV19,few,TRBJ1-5,CASKLTGLDQPQHF,TGTGCCAGTAAACTGACAGGGCTGGATCAGCCCCAGCATTTT
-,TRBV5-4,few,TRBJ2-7,CASSLGGSINEQYF,TGTGCCAGCAGCTTGGGAGGGAGTATCAACGAGCAGTACTTC
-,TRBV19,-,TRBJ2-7,CASSMSATYEQYF,TGTGCCAGTAGTATGAGTGCGACCTACGAGCAGTACTTC
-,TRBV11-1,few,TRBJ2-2,CASSLSAGAGELFF,TGTGCCAGCAGCTTATCCGCAGGGGCCGGGGAGCTGTTTTTT
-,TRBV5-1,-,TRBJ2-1,CASRSSDGEQFF,TGCGCCAGCAGGTCTAGCGACGGTGAGCAGTTCTTC
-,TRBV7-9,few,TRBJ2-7,CASSLTESYEQYF,TGTGCCAGCAGCTTAACCGAGTCCTACGAGCAGTACTTC